The 24 T cell receptor beta chains below were found in one sample sequenced in a study of cytotoxic CD8 clonotypes in ibrutinib-treated CLL. Assay used: immunoSEQ multiplex PCR; TCRdb lists only in-frame clones, some missing. The sample comprises roughly 250,000 clones, 60% to 75% of which are singletons, and over 15% rests with the top ten. This material consisted of PBMCs, taken after 24 months of ibrutinib treatment. These receptors originate from a human donor with chronic lymphocytic leukemia.

This clone was picked up a small number of times. The CDR3 coding sequence is TGTGCCAGCAGGACGATTGGCGGTTCCTACGAGCAGTACTTC. It yields the protein CASRTIGGSYEQYF. The genes are TRBV7-9 and TRBJ2-7; no definite D call. The CDR3 covers 14 residues. CDR1 is SEHNR, CDR2 FQNEAQ, per germline (reference sequence). V was cut by 6 bases and J by 1 base, with 13 bases left in between.

The chain recombines TRBV7-8 with TRBJ2-5, with 7 nucleotides matching TRBD1. Unmatched junction bases numbered 6, after V lost 4 bases and J lost 1 base. The CDR3 is 15 amino acids. Germline V gene data show CDR1 as SGHVS and CDR2 as FQNEAQ. The CDR3 region has the DNA TGTGCCAGCAGCTCCAAAGGGACAGTCCAAGAGACCCAGTACTTC. Protein sequence: CASSSKGTVQETQYF.

This clone appeared a single time. The chain carries TRBV13 and TRBJ1-2; D unresolved. V was cut by 1 base and J by 4 bases, with 19 bases left in between. Germline V gene sequence: CDR1 PRHDT, CDR2 FYEKMQ (reference sequence). This CDR3 is built from 17 residues. The CDR3 loop is CASSLEDKIRLPYGYTF. Here the CDR3 DNA reads TGTGCCAGCAGCTTAGAAGATAAAATCAGGTTGCCCTATGGCTACACCTTC.

This clone was counted only a few times. V and J are TRBV2 and TRBJ1-5, with D uncertain. The CDR3 spans 14 residues. The germline V and J ends were trimmed by 2 bases and 6 bases, with 11 bases remaining between them. The germline V gene encodes CDR1 SNHLY and CDR2 FYNNEI. CDR3 region: CASSEWREGQPQHF. The CDR3 region has the DNA TGTGCCAGCAGTGAATGGCGGGAGGGTCAGCCCCAGCATTTT.

CDR3 DNA: TGTGCCAGCAGTTTAAGACTAGCGGGTGCCGCTGAGCAGTTCTTC. Its translation: CASSLRLAGAAEQFF. This chain connects TRBV28 to TRBJ2-1, with 10 bases identical to TRBD2. The V gene end was trimmed by 2 bases and the J gene end by 9 bases; junction bases not matched to a gene: 7. The germline CDR1 and CDR2 sequences are MDHEN and SYDVKM. This CDR3 has 15 amino acids.

This CDR3 is CASTGQGATNEKLFF. The CDR3 region has the DNA TGTGCCAGTACCGGACAGGGAGCAACTAATGAAAAACTGTTTTTT. The chain carries TRBV19 and TRBJ1-4, with TRBD1 identical over 8 bases. Unmatched junction bases numbered 4, after V lost 7 bases and J lost 0 bases. This CDR3 has 15 residues. Germline CDR1 LNHDA, CDR2 SQIVND (reference sequence).

The V gene is TRBV19, the J gene TRBJ2-3; 8 bases are a match to TRBD1. From germline, CDR1 is LNHDA and CDR2 SQIVND (reference sequence). This CDR3 region has 14 residues. Germline trimming cut 7 bases from V and 5 bases from J; bases unmatched to any gene: 8. The CDR3 DNA reads as TGTGCCAGTAAAAAACAGGGGGTGTTAGATACGCAGTATTTT. Protein: CASKKQGVLDTQYF.

The rearrangement uses TRBV11-3 and TRBJ2-5, with 7 positions matching TRBD2. Germline CDR1 reads SGHNT; CDR2 reads YENEEA. With 5 bases clipped from V and 13 bases from J, the junction kept 7 bases outside the gene matches. The CDR3 is 11 amino acids. CDR3 DNA sequence: TGTGCCAGCAGCACCGCGGGAGACGCGTACTTC. It is translated as CASSTAGDAYF.

The chain links TRBV25-1 to TRBJ2-7; unclear D gene. V was pared by 2 bases and J by 3 bases, with 11 bases between. Per the germline V gene, CDR1 is MGHDK and CDR2 is SYGVNS. This CDR3 comprises 14 residues. The CDR3 sequence is CASSEVGKNYEQYF. In nucleotides, the CDR3 is TGTGCCAGCAGTGAAGTAGGAAAAAACTACGAGCAGTACTTC.

The chain carries TRBV5-1 and TRBJ1-5; no definite D call. Germline CDR1 reads SGHRS; CDR2 reads YFSETQ. This CDR3 is 14 amino acids long. Trimming shortened V by 3 bases and J by 7 bases, and 14 bases separated the two germline ends. CDR3 bases: TGCGCCAGCAGCTCGGTCCCGGCAGGACAGCCCCAGCATTTT. Its protein is CASSSVPAGQPQHF.

The chain joins TRBV11-2 to TRBJ2-7; 8 bases agree with TRBD2. The CDR3 is 15 residues long. CDR1 and CDR2 (germline): SGHAT, FQNNGV. V trimming: 1 base; J trimming: 2 bases; junction bases outside the gene matches: 4. Written as DNA, the CDR3 is TGTGCCAGCAGCTTAGCGGCGGGAGGCCCCTACGAGCAGTACTTC. Protein product: CASSLAAGGPYEQYF.

The chain employs TRBV6-5 and TRBJ1-5, with a weak D call TRBD1 (6 bases). Germline assignment: CDR1 MNHEY and CDR2 SVGAGI. V dropped 7 bases and J dropped 1 base, with 11 bases sitting between them. The CDR3 extends over 14 amino acids. Here the CDR3 reads CASNDRQSNQPQHF. In DNA, the CDR3 is TGTGCCAGCAACGACAGGCAGAGCAATCAGCCCCAGCATTTT.

The V gene is TRBV11-2, the J gene TRBJ1-1; D not certain. V lost 0 bases and J 0 bases, leaving 14 bases between the germline ends. Per germline, CDR1 SGHAT and CDR2 FQNNGV. The CDR3 contains 17 residues. The CDR3 DNA is TGTGCCAGCAGCTTAGATCTTGCGGGGAGCATGAACACTGAAGCTTTCTTT. Its translation is CASSLDLAGSMNTEAFF.

The V and J genes are TRBV27 and TRBJ2-3; TRBD2 aligns across 13 bases. Trimming removed 8 bases from V and 5 bases from J; junction bases left unmatched: 1. CDR1 is MNHEY and CDR2 is SMNVEV in the germline V gene (reference sequence). This CDR3 is 13 amino acids long. CDR3 in amino acids: CASRTSGRDTQYF. CDR3 nucleotides: TGTGCCAGCCGGACTAGCGGGAGAGATACGCAGTATTTT.

In this sample, this clone turned up once. V usage is TRBV2 and J usage is TRBJ1-2, with 9 bases fitting TRBD1. CDR1 is SNHLY and CDR2 is FYNNEI in the germline V gene. With 6 bases clipped from V and 10 bases from J, the junction kept 6 bases outside the gene matches. There are 12 residues in the CDR3. In nucleotides, the CDR3 is TGTGCCAGCAGGCGGGGACAGGGAAACTACACCTTC. Its protein product is CASRRGQGNYTF.

The V call is TRBV19, the J call TRBJ2-1; 7 bases agree with TRBD2. CDR1 and CDR2 from the germline V gene are LNHDA and SQIVND (reference sequence). With V trimmed by 0 bases and J by 12 bases, 5 bases remained unmatched. The CDR3 loop spans 13 amino acids. This chain's CDR3 is CASSIEGTGGQFF. The CDR3 DNA reads as TGTGCCAGTAGTATAGAAGGCACGGGGGGGCAGTTCTTC.

V is TRBV7-8 and J is TRBJ2-7, with D uncertain. Germline CDR1 reads SGHVS; CDR2 reads FQNEAQ. This CDR3 contains 15 residues. Trimming removed 5 bases from V and 3 bases from J, with 17 bases in between. In nucleotides, the CDR3 is TGTGCCAGCAGCCCTTCACCATACCTCAACTACGAGCAGTACTTC. The encoded protein is CASSPSPYLNYEQYF.

The V call is TRBV27, the J call TRBJ2-5; 9 bases map to TRBD2. The length of the CDR3 is 15 residues. In germline, CDR1 is MNHEY, CDR2 SMNVEV (reference sequence). With 8 bases clipped from V and 0 bases from J, the junction kept 7 bases outside the gene matches. The CDR3 nucleotides are TGTGCCAGCTACCGCTTAGCGGGAGACCAAGAGACCCAGTACTTC. Protein: CASYRLAGDQETQYF.

V is TRBV9 and J is TRBJ2-2; weak D call: TRBD2 (6 bases). V lost 0 bases and J 4 bases, leaving 10 bases between the germline ends. The CDR3 loop spans 15 amino acids. From germline, CDR1 is SGDLS and CDR2 YYNGEE. The CDR3 loop reads CASSVGAGLTGELFF. Here the CDR3 DNA reads TGTGCCAGCAGCGTAGGTGCGGGGCTCACCGGGGAGCTGTTTTTT.

The chain carries TRBV5-1 and TRBJ2-5; D might be TRBD2 (6 bases). From germline, CDR1 is SGHRS and CDR2 YFSETQ. V lost 0 bases and J lost 3, with 9 bases in between. The CDR3 runs 14 residues. CDR3 sequence reads: CASSLGGLEETQYF. Here the CDR3 DNA reads TGCGCCAGCAGCTTGGGGGGACTTGAAGAGACCCAGTACTTC.

The chain recombines TRBV29-1 with TRBJ2-7; no firm D call. The CDR3 spans 12 residues. The germline V gene has CDR1 SQVTM and CDR2 ANQGSEA. Deletions cut 5 bases from V and 4 bases from J, with 12 bases between. The CDR3 coding sequence is TGCAGCGTTTGTCAGGTCGGGTACGAGCAGTACTTC. Translation: CSVCQVGYEQYF.

This chain uses TRBV25-1 with TRBJ2-2, with D possibly matching TRBD2 (6 bases). In germline, CDR1 is MGHDK, CDR2 SYGVNS. This CDR3 is 17 amino acids long. Trimming stripped 5 bases from V and 2 bases from J, with 18 bases between. The CDR3 sequence is CASSYDLTSRNTGELFF. Written as DNA, the CDR3 is TGTGCCAGCAGTTATGACTTGACTAGTCGAAACACCGGGGAGCTGTTTTTT.

This clone was counted once. V usage is TRBV5-1 and J usage is TRBJ2-7; D unclear. Trimming cost V 4 bases and J 4 bases, with 18 bases left between them. This CDR3 region has 15 residues. Germline V gene sequence: CDR1 SGHRS, CDR2 YFSETQ. The CDR3 DNA follows: TGCGCCAGCAGCGCCAGCAGTACCTCGGTGTACGAGCAGTACTTC. It codes for CASSASSTSVYEQYF.

J is TRBJ2-1 and V is TRBV28, with 7 bases that match TRBD1. Germline CDR1 and CDR2: MDHEN and SYDVKM. J was trimmed by 7 bases and V by 7 bases; bases with no gene match: 13. The CDR3 has 15 amino acids. The CDR3 DNA is TGTGCCAGCAAAACTATGACAGGGCCCGCTAATGAGCAGTTCTTC. This gives the protein CASKTMTGPANEQFF.